This TCR beta chain stems from a study of shared clonotypes between healthy human individuals. Whole-study context: CD4 naive and CD4 memory each took three plates per donor, while CD8 naive took two and CD8 memory one.

The investigators split CD4+ cells into a CD45RA+ naive subset and a CD45RA-negative memory subset. Sequenced by immunoSEQ multiplex PCR; TCRdb stores in-frame clones only, minus some. The sample contains over 1.4 million clones, roughly 95% of which appear only once. The TCR sequence derives from a man between 25 and 39 years old in good health. The sequencing sample was made of naive CD4+ T cells sorted from blood. The subset is: CD45RA+ positively selected.

In nucleotides, the CDR3 is TGTGCCAGCAATTCAGGGAACGGGGCTAATGAAAAACTGTTTTTT. Translated: CASNSGNGANEKLFF. V usage is TRBV6-1 and J usage is TRBJ1-4, with a possible D match to TRBD1 (5 bases). V lost 7 bases, J lost 3 bases, and 15 bases lay in between. The CDR3 is 15 amino acids. Germline values: CDR1 MNHNS, CDR2 SASEGT.